A single sample is the source of the 26 T cell receptor beta chains below, sequenced in a study of blood T cell repertoires in COVID-19. Sequencing was performed with immunoSEQ multiplex PCR; in TCRdb, only in-frame clones are kept and a portion is missing. This sample has more than 65,000 clones, with just under 80% found just once. Sequencing input: peripheral blood. The receptors stem from a woman aged 55-70 years with acute or convalescent COVID-19.

The chain joins TRBV6-5 to TRBJ2-3; maybe TRBD1 (6 bases). The CDR3 is 14 residues long. Germline values: CDR1 MNHEY, CDR2 SVGAGI. V lost 6 bases and J lost 3, with 13 bases in between. CDR3: CASSDRLGTDTQYF. DNA of the CDR3: TGTGCCAGCAGCGACAGGTTGGGGACAGATACGCAGTATTTT.

The chain joins TRBV7-2 to TRBJ2-2; 15 nucleotides line up with TRBD2. V dropped 4 bases and J dropped 3; count of bases not matched to a gene: 9. Germline lookup yields CDR1 SGHTA and CDR2 FQGNSA. The CDR3 consists of 19 residues. CDR3 amino acids: CASSWDGLAGGYDTGELFF. For the CDR3, the DNA is TGTGCCAGCAGCTGGGATGGACTAGCGGGGGGGTACGACACCGGGGAGCTGTTTTTT.

The chain recombines TRBV29-1 with TRBJ2-7; possible D gene TRBD1, 6 bases. Germline V gene data show CDR1 as SQVTM and CDR2 as ANQGSEA. The CDR3 is 13 residues long. V was shortened by 7 bases and J by 5 bases, with 18 bases between the two germline ends. Here the CDR3 reads CSARTAAVNEQYF. The CDR3 DNA is TGCAGCGCTCGGACAGCGGCAGTGAACGAGCAGTACTTC.

The rearrangement links TRBV6-5 to TRBJ2-7; tentative D call: TRBD2 (5 bases). Germline-derived CDR1 and CDR2 are MNHEY and SVGAGI. CDR3 size: 14 residues. Trimming shortened V by 5 bases and J by 0 bases, and 11 bases separated the two germline ends. As DNA, the CDR3 is TGTGCCAGCAGTCCCTCGGGGTTCTCCTACGAGCAGTACTTC. Its translation is CASSPSGFSYEQYF.

The chain joins TRBV6-4 to TRBJ2-1, with 13 bases fitting TRBD2. The CDR3 runs 15 residues. The germline gives CDR1 MRHNA, CDR2 SNTAGT. J lost 8 bases, V lost 0 bases, and 1 base had no gene match. CDR3 coding DNA: TGTGCCAGCAGTGACTCACTAGCGGGGGGGCATGAGCAGTTCTTC. Translated, it gives CASSDSLAGGHEQFF.

This clone has just one count. This chain links TRBV4-1 with TRBJ2-7; 8 nucleotides match TRBD2. The germline V gene encodes CDR1 MGHRA and CDR2 YSYEKL. J gave up 3 bases and V 0 bases, and 4 bases lay outside the gene matches. CDR3 length: 15 amino acids. Written as DNA, the CDR3 is TGCGCCAGCAGCCAAGATTGGCGGGGGGACTACGAGCAGTACTTC. It is translated as CASSQDWRGDYEQYF.

V and J are TRBV10-3 and TRBJ2-3, with 7 bases fitting TRBD2. The CDR3 runs to 15 residues. From germline, CDR1 is ENHRY and CDR2 SYGVKD. J was trimmed by 2 bases and V by 8 bases; bases with no gene match: 10. The CDR3 region is CAIGKGLILTDTQYF. In nucleotides, the CDR3 is TGTGCCATCGGGAAGGGACTAATACTCACAGATACGCAGTATTTT.

The chain employs TRBV5-6 and TRBJ2-5; 7 positions agree with TRBD2. Germline V gene sequence: CDR1 SGHDT, CDR2 YYEEEE. V lost 4 bases and J lost 7; bases outside the gene matches: 10. The CDR3 totals 14 residues. As DNA, the CDR3 is TGTGCCAGCAGCCCTGGGGGGGTACCGGGGACCCAGTACTTC. This gives the protein CASSPGGVPGTQYF.

In its sample, this clone was seen once. This sequence joins TRBV5-6 and TRBJ2-3, with TRBD2 identical over 13 bases. This CDR3 region has 17 residues. Germline assignment: CDR1 SGHDT and CDR2 YYEEEE. J gave up 4 bases and V 4 bases, and 9 bases lay outside the gene matches. The CDR3 nucleotides read TGTGCCAGCAGCACCCCGGGACTAGCGGGGAGGGCAGATACGCAGTATTTT. Protein product: CASSTPGLAGRADTQYF. The variable domain in full, with the rest retrieved from reference TRBV5-6 and TRBJ2-3, is DAGVTQSPTHLIKTRGQQVTLRCSPKSGHDTVSWYQQALGQGPQFIFQYYEEEERQRGNFPDRFSGHQFPNYSSELNVNALLLGDSALYLCASSTPGLAGRADTQYFGPGTRLTVL.

The chain couples TRBV2 to TRBJ1-3; TRBD1 matches at 7 bases. The CDR3 consists of 15 residues. With V trimmed by 5 bases and J by 0 bases, 4 bases remained unmatched. Germline V gene lookup returns CDR1 SNHLY and CDR2 FYNNEI. The CDR3: CASSWGQTSGNTIYF. The DNA of the CDR3 is TGTGCCAGCAGTTGGGGACAGACCTCTGGAAACACCATATATTTT.

CDR3 residues: CASSLLVRGKDGYTF. The CDR3 DNA is TGTGCCAGCAGTCTACTCGTCCGGGGTAAAGATGGCTACACCTTC. The chain links TRBV6-6 to TRBJ1-2, with D unresolved. Germline lookup yields CDR1 MNHNY and CDR2 SVGAGI (reference sequence). This CDR3 region has 15 residues. Trimming cost V 5 bases and J 6 bases, with 19 bases left between them.

This clone was counted between two and nine times. This chain joins TRBV24-1 and TRBJ1-5; D uncertain. The germline V gene has CDR1 KGHDR and CDR2 SFDVKD. This CDR3 is 14 amino acids long. The V end was cut by 4 bases, the J end by 3 bases, with 9 bases between. CDR3 in DNA: TGTGCCACCAGTGAGGGAGGCCTCAATCAGCCCCAGCATTTT. Its protein product is CATSEGGLNQPQHF.

The chain links TRBV24-1 to TRBJ1-2; a possible D gene is TRBD1 (6 bases). V dropped 4 bases and J dropped 8 bases, with 10 bases sitting between them. CDR1 and CDR2 from the germline V gene are KGHDR and SFDVKD. The CDR3 loop spans 12 amino acids. CDR3 amino acids: CATSETGRGYTF. CDR3 coding DNA: TGTGCCACCAGTGAGACAGGACGCGGCTACACCTTC.

V usage is TRBV6-2 or TRBV6-3 and J usage is TRBJ2-1; 13 nucleotides align to TRBD2. With V trimmed by 3 bases and J by 9 bases, 14 bases remained unmatched. Germline V gene sequence: CDR1 MNHEY, CDR2 SVGEGT. The CDR3 runs 18 residues. CDR3 coding DNA: TGTGCCAGCAGTTATACTTTTGAGGGACTAGCGGGGTCTGGTGAGCAGTTCTTC. Protein: CASSYTFEGLAGSGEQFF.

This chain links TRBV19 with TRBJ2-1; TRBD2 matches at 9 bases. Germline V lookup: CDR1 LNHDA, CDR2 SQIVND (reference sequence). The V segment lost 3 bases and the J segment 4 bases; nucleotides outside the gene matches: 4. There are 15 residues in the CDR3. The DNA for the CDR3 is TGTGCCAGTAGTATGGCGGGGGGGACTTACAATGAGCAGTTCTTC. As protein: CASSMAGGTYNEQFF.

V is TRBV19 and J is TRBJ1-1; 8 positions match TRBD1. The J segment lost 11 bases and the V segment lost 6 bases, leaving 11 bases of the junction unmatched. The CDR3 extends over 13 amino acids. Germline-derived CDR1 and CDR2 are LNHDA and SQIVND (reference sequence). The CDR3 protein is CASRLDREGLAFF. In nucleotides, the CDR3 is TGTGCCAGTAGACTGGACAGGGAAGGTTTGGCTTTCTTT. The variable domain in full, with the rest retrieved from reference TRBV19 and TRBJ1-1, is DGGITQSPKYLFRKEGQNVTLSCEQNLNHDAMYWYRQDPGQGLRLIYYSQIVNDFQKGDIAEGYSVSREKKESFPLTVTSAQKNPTAFYLCASRLDREGLAFFGQGTRLTVV.

Written as DNA, the CDR3 is TGCGCCAGCAGCCAACGGTGGGGGGGCCACTACGAGCAGTACTTC. This encodes CASSQRWGGHYEQYF. The chain joins TRBV4-3 to TRBJ2-7; a weak D match, TRBD2 (7 bases). Deletions cut 2 bases from V and 3 bases from J, with 14 bases between. This CDR3 is built from 15 residues. Looked up from germline, CDR1 is LGHNA and CDR2 is YSLEER.

The chain carries TRBV5-4 and TRBJ2-5, with 10 bases fitting TRBD2. From germline, CDR1 is SGHNT and CDR2 YYREEE (reference sequence). The V and J ends lost 2 bases and 3 bases, in that order; junction bases with no gene match: 4. This CDR3 is 15 amino acids long. The CDR3 DNA sequence: TGTGCCAGCAGCTTAAGGCTAGCGGGGGAAGAGACCCAGTACTTC. It encodes CASSLRLAGEETQYF.

The chain recombines TRBV11-2 with TRBJ2-5, with 7 bases identical to TRBD2. The CDR3 runs 13 residues. Trimming removed 3 bases from V and 2 bases from J; junction bases left unmatched: 0. Germline assignment: CDR1 SGHAT and CDR2 FQNNGV. The CDR3 coding sequence is TGTGCCAGCAGCTTGGGGGGGCAAGAGACCCAGTACTTC. Protein product: CASSLGGQETQYF.

This chain links TRBV5-1 with TRBJ2-2; 10 bases match TRBD1. The germline CDR1 and CDR2 sequences are SGHRS and YFSETQ. V lost 3 bases and J lost 5; bases outside the gene matches: 7. The CDR3 covers 16 residues. This chain's CDR3 is CASSSGTGARTGELFF. For the CDR3, the DNA is TGCGCCAGCAGCTCCGGGACAGGGGCGCGGACCGGGGAGCTGTTTTTT.

The V call is TRBV15, the J call TRBJ1-6; perhaps TRBD1 as D (6 bases). From germline, CDR1 is LNHNV and CDR2 YYDKDF (reference sequence). This CDR3 contains 15 residues. Trimming stripped 4 bases from V and 9 bases from J, with 16 bases between. CDR3 bases: TGTGCCACCAGCACCTTACAGGGAAGCGTTTCACCCCTCCACTTT. Translation: CATSTLQGSVSPLHF.

The gene calls are TRBV6-1 and TRBJ2-7; D is uncertain. Germline CDR1 reads MNHNS; CDR2 reads SASEGT. CDR3 length: 13 residues. Trimming pared 1 base from V and 5 bases from J, leaving 9 bases between. This CDR3 reads CASSEGSNHEQYF. Written as DNA, the CDR3 is TGTGCCAGCAGTGAAGGCAGTAACCACGAGCAGTACTTC.

The J gene is TRBJ2-5, the V gene TRBV9, with 10 bases that match TRBD2. Germline assignment: CDR1 SGDLS and CDR2 YYNGEE. Losses at the gene ends were 1 base for V and 5 bases for J; bases not matched to a gene: 5. This CDR3 contains 15 residues. CDR3: CASSVLAGGGETQYF. The CDR3 nucleotides read TGTGCCAGCAGCGTATTAGCGGGGGGTGGTGAGACCCAGTACTTC.

This clone was seen just once. The V gene is TRBV28, the J gene TRBJ1-4; D might be TRBD1 (6 bases). Trimming cost V 6 bases and J 11 bases, with 22 bases left between them. The CDR3 consists of 15 residues. Germline lookup yields CDR1 MDHEN and CDR2 SYDVKM. The chain's CDR3 is CASSPPDRTLTKLFF. CDR3 sequence (DNA): TGTGCCAGCAGCCCGCCCGACAGGACTTTAACTAAACTGTTTTTT.

In nucleotides, the CDR3 is TGCAGTGCTCTGCGGGGATCTGAAGCTTTCTTT. This encodes CSALRGSEAFF. The rearrangement links TRBV20-1 to TRBJ1-1; no clear D gene. Looked up from germline, CDR1 is DFQATT and CDR2 is SNEGSKA (reference sequence). The CDR3 contains 11 residues. Trimming left V 5 bases short and J 6 bases short, with 10 bases between.

The CDR3: CASSVWGGNTDTQYF. The CDR3 DNA is TGCGCCAGCAGCGTGTGGGGCGGGAACACAGATACGCAGTATTTT. The chain joins TRBV5-1 to TRBJ2-3; D perhaps matches TRBD2 (6 bases). The CDR3 runs 15 residues. Germline assignment: CDR1 SGHRS and CDR2 YFSETQ. Trimming stripped 4 bases from V and 2 bases from J, with 14 bases between. The whole variable domain, remainder taken from reference TRBV5-1 and TRBJ2-3, is KAGVTQTPRYLIKTRGQQVTLSCSPISGHRSVSWYQQTPGQGLQFLFEYFSETQRNKGNFPGRFSGRQFSNSRSEMNVSTLELGDSALYLCASSVWGGNTDTQYFGPGTRLTVL.